A single sample gave rise to the 29 T cell receptor beta chains below, sequenced in a study of human T cells and chemical hapten exposure. TCRdb redid the calling of the RACE reads with MiXCR, one entry per CDR3 protein. Counted here are a few hundred thousand distinct CDR3 sequences, around 7.3% occurring once; the ten biggest clones make up more than 0.95%. This sample's time point: pre-sensitization, week 0. The treatment: therapeutic diphenylcyclopropenone sensitization with weekly scalp DPC. The sample in question was whole blood, obtained in connection with sensitization to the hapten diphenylcyclopropenone (DPC). The source of these receptors is a man aged 18 to 29 with alopecia areata. Some clones in this sample may be carry-over from other donors' samples.

The table lists this clonotype with a few counts. V and J are TRBV28 and TRBJ2-7; D perhaps matches TRBD2 (7 bases). Germline-derived CDR1 and CDR2 are MDHEN and SYDVKM. The CDR3 length is 13 residues. With 8 bases removed from V and 7 bases from J, the gap between germline ends came to 18 bases. In nucleotides, the CDR3 is TGTGCCAGCTGCCGGGAGGACAGACCTGAGCAGTACTTC. It is translated as CASCREDRPEQYF.

The chain is built from TRBV6-5 and TRBJ2-3; D assignment may be TRBD1 or TRBD2 (6 bases each). There are 15 residues in the CDR3. Trimming took 6 bases from V and 3 from J, leaving 16 bases between them. Per germline, CDR1 MNHEY and CDR2 SVGAGI. The chain's CDR3 is CASSPPGGWTDTQYF. The CDR3 bases are TGTGCCAGCAGCCCCCCCGGGGGCTGGACAGATACGCAGTATTTT.

J is TRBJ2-1 and V is TRBV7-8; D gene ambiguous. V lost 1 base and J lost 3, with 10 bases in between. CDR1 SGHVS and CDR2 FQNEAQ come from the germline V gene. This CDR3 contains 15 residues. CDR3 coding DNA: TGTGCCAGCAGCTTAGGTCGGCTGCTCTACAATGAGCAGTTCTTC. It specifies CASSLGRLLYNEQFF. The whole variable domain, filled in from reference TRBV7-8 and TRBJ2-1, reads GAGVSQSPRYKVAKRGQDVALRCDPISGHVSLFWYQQALGQGPEFLTYFQNEAQLDKSGLPSDRFFAERPEGSVSTLKIQRTQQEDSAVYLCASSLGRLLYNEQFFGPGTRLTVL.

The sample holds a few counts of this clonotype. V is TRBV10-3 and J is TRBJ2-5, with TRBD2 matching 12 bases. The germline gives CDR1 ENHRY, CDR2 SYGVKD. The CDR3 totals 16 residues. With V trimmed by 7 bases and J by 5 bases, 11 bases remained unmatched. Written as DNA, the CDR3 is TGTGCCATCACCCCGAGGCTAGCGGGGGGGCCGGAGACCCAGTACTTC. Encoded protein: CAITPRLAGGPETQYF.

The table lists this clonotype with a few counts. The chain combines TRBV12-3 or TRBV12-4 with TRBJ1-5, with 7 bases identical to TRBD1. With 6 bases clipped from V and 7 bases from J, the junction kept 6 bases outside the gene matches. CDR3 length: 13 residues. DNA of the CDR3: TGTGCCAGCAGGTCGACAGGGCTGCAGCCCCAGCATTTT. Translation gives CASRSTGLQPQHF.

The rearrangement links TRBV9 to TRBJ2-2; 8 bases line up with TRBD1. V trimming: 0 bases; J trimming: 3 bases; junction bases outside the gene matches: 4. Germline CDR1 and CDR2: SGDLS and YYNGEE. CDR3 length equals 16 residues. CDR3 nucleotide sequence: TGTGCCAGCAGCGTAGGGGCAGGGGGCTACACCGGGGAGCTGTTTTTT. Amino acid sequence: CASSVGAGGYTGELFF.

Ten or more counts support this clonotype. The chain couples TRBV12-3 or TRBV12-4 to TRBJ1-5; a weak D match, TRBD1 (5 bases). V was clipped by 2 bases and J by 0 bases, with 11 bases between them. The CDR3 spans 16 residues. The CDR3 sequence is CASSLNRGISNQPQHF. The DNA of the CDR3 is TGTGCCAGCAGTTTAAATAGGGGAATTAGCAATCAGCCCCAGCATTTT.

The chain recombines TRBV7-2 with TRBJ1-1; a weak D match, TRBD1 (6 bases). V gave up 3 bases and J gave up 4 bases, with 12 bases separating them. Germline V CDR1 and CDR2: SGHTA, FQGNSA. The CDR3 has 14 residues. In nucleotides, the CDR3 is TGTGCCAGCAGCTTTCAGGGGTGGAGCACTGAAGCTTTCTTT. Protein sequence: CASSFQGWSTEAFF.

This chain uses TRBV7-2 with TRBJ2-3; D is possibly TRBD1 or TRBD2 (5 bases each). The CDR3 consists of 14 residues. Trimming pared 6 bases from V and 2 bases from J, leaving 12 bases between. Germline loops: CDR1 SGHTA, CDR2 FQGNSA. The CDR3 sequence: CASRRRGDTDTQYF. The CDR3 coding sequence is TGTGCCAGCAGACGGAGAGGGGACACAGATACGCAGTATTTT.

V usage is TRBV9 and J usage is TRBJ1-6; 8 bases line up with TRBD1. Trimming at V came to 3 bases and at J to 7 bases, leaving 9 bases not matched to a gene. There are 16 residues in the CDR3. Germline CDR1 is SGDLS and CDR2 is YYNGEE. In DNA form, the CDR3 reads TGTGCCAGCAGCGATTCAGGGGGCGGTGTGAATTCACCCCTCCACTTT. It specifies CASSDSGGGVNSPLHF.

The gene calls are TRBV5-1 and TRBJ2-2, with TRBD1 identical over 7 bases. Germline assignment: CDR1 SGHRS and CDR2 YFSETQ. The CDR3 runs to 19 residues. V gave up 4 bases and J gave up 0 bases; unmatched junction bases: 15. This CDR3 reads CASSPRWLTGLTNTGELFF. Written as DNA, the CDR3 is TGCGCCAGCAGCCCACGTTGGTTGACAGGGTTGACGAACACCGGGGAGCTGTTTTTT.

The chain links TRBV20-1 to TRBJ1-1; no firm D call. Per the germline V gene, CDR1 is DFQATT and CDR2 is SNEGSKA (reference sequence). This CDR3 is 14 amino acids long. The V gene lost 0 bases and the J gene lost 0 bases, with 8 bases spanning the gap. CDR3 nucleotide sequence: TGCAGTGCTAGAGATCAGCTCTTGAACACTGAAGCTTTCTTT. Translation: CSARDQLLNTEAFF.

The V and J genes are TRBV5-8 and TRBJ2-7, with TRBD1 identical over 7 bases. Per the germline V gene, CDR1 is SGHTS and CDR2 is YDEGEE. With V trimmed by 5 bases and J by 9 bases, 11 bases remained unmatched. The CDR3 is 13 residues long. CDR3 sequence reads: CASSKDRESGQYV. DNA of the CDR3: TGTGCCAGCAGTAAAGACAGGGAATCCGGGCAGTACGTC.

The chain couples TRBV5-1 to TRBJ1-2, with D maybe TRBD1 (5 bases). V gave up 4 bases and J gave up 3 bases, with 13 bases separating them. The CDR3 totals 14 residues. CDR1 is SGHRS and CDR2 is YFSETQ in the germline V gene. CDR3 nucleotides: TGCGCCAGCAGCCCCCCCCGGGGGGACTATGGCTACACCTTC. It is translated as CASSPPRGDYGYTF.

The chain uses TRBV7-9 and TRBJ2-4; maybe TRBD1 (6 bases). Germline CDR1 and CDR2: SEHNR and FQNEAQ (reference sequence). The CDR3 is 16 amino acids. Trimming shortened V by 5 bases and J by 3 bases, and 17 bases separated the two germline ends. DNA of the CDR3: TGTGCCAGCAGCCCCCCCGGGGACATCGGCAAAAACATTCAGTACTTC. Amino acids: CASSPPGDIGKNIQYF.

This chain uses TRBV12-3 or TRBV12-4 with TRBJ2-1, with D tentatively TRBD2 (5 bases). Trimming removed 5 bases from V and 5 bases from J, with 13 bases in between. The CDR3 is made up of 14 amino acids. This CDR3 is CASSPFPGDNEQFF. CDR3 nucleotides: TGTGCCAGCAGTCCTTTCCCCGGGGACAATGAGCAGTTCTTC.

This clonotype was observed a handful of times. The V and J genes are TRBV4-2 and TRBJ2-7; 8 bases fit TRBD1. V lost 4 bases and J lost 2; bases outside the gene matches: 4. The length of the CDR3 is 14 residues. The germline V gene encodes CDR1 LGHNA and CDR2 YNFKEQ. CDR3 amino acids: CASSRDRLTYEQYF. The CDR3, as DNA: TGTGCCAGCAGCCGGGACAGGTTAACCTACGAGCAGTACTTC.

This clonotype was recorded many times. The rearrangement links TRBV20-1 to TRBJ1-5; 7 bases map to TRBD1. Germline V gene data show CDR1 as DFQATT and CDR2 as SNEGSKA (reference sequence). V lost 1 base, J lost 8 bases, and 8 bases stayed unmatched. The CDR3 contains 14 residues. The CDR3 protein is CSARGTGDSEPQHF. CDR3 in DNA: TGCAGTGCTAGAGGGACAGGTGATTCGGAGCCCCAGCATTTT.

The sample holds a few counts of this clonotype. This chain connects TRBV6-1 to TRBJ2-1; weak D call: TRBD1 (7 bases). Germline V gene lookup returns CDR1 MNHNS and CDR2 SASEGT. V lost 3 bases and J 0 bases, leaving 9 bases between the germline ends. This CDR3 has 15 amino acids. The CDR3 DNA is TGTGCCAGCAGTGAGCAGGGGGGCTCCTACAATGAGCAGTTCTTC. This gives the protein CASSEQGGSYNEQFF.

The table lists this clonotype with a few counts. CDR3 sequence reads: CASLGTGGDGYTF. In DNA, the CDR3 is TGTGCCAGCTTGGGGACAGGGGGAGATGGCTACACCTTC. This chain connects TRBV6-6 to TRBJ1-2; 11 bases are shared with TRBD1. CDR3 length: 13 residues. The germline V gene has CDR1 MNHNY and CDR2 SVGAGI (reference sequence). The junction had 5 bases not matched to a gene; V was cut back by 8 bases and J by 6 bases.

This clonotype has only a few counts. This rearrangement joins TRBV6-6 to TRBJ1-5, with no clear D. Germline loops: CDR1 MNHNY, CDR2 SVGAGI (reference sequence). The V end was cut by 10 bases, the J end by 6 bases, with 10 bases between. The CDR3 is 11 residues long. CDR3 in DNA: TGTGCCATCGGATCGGGTCAGCCCCAGCATTTT. Its translation is CAIGSGQPQHF.

For this clonotype: The germline gene is not matched at one end of the junction; a read error may be the cause. J is TRBJ2-7 and V is TRBV14; TRBD2 might be the D (6 bases). The germline V gene has CDR1 SGHDN and CDR2 FVKESK. CDR3 length equals 15 residues. The CDR3: CASSRPGGLMYEQDF. CDR3 sequence (DNA): TGTGCCAGCAGCCGGCCTGGGGGACTCATGTACGAGCAGGACTTC.

This clonotype was seen repeatedly, ten times or more. This chain joins TRBV4-2 and TRBJ2-7, with D uncertain. Germline CDR1 reads LGHNA; CDR2 reads YNFKEQ. CDR3 length equals 15 residues. The V gene lost 0 bases and the J gene lost 0 bases, with 9 bases spanning the gap. CDR3 amino acids: CASSQDGSSSYEQYF. The CDR3 DNA reads as TGTGCCAGCAGCCAAGATGGCTCGAGCTCCTACGAGCAGTACTTC.

The CDR3 region is CASSNRDRGPHQPQHF. CDR3 in DNA: TGTGCCAGCAGCAACCGGGACAGGGGTCCCCATCAGCCCCAGCATTTT. The chain carries TRBV21-1 and TRBJ1-5; the D call of TRBD1 is as the table states it, not checked on the DNA. TRBV21-1 is recorded as a pseudogene. The CDR3 covers 16 residues.

This chain uses TRBV27 with TRBJ1-6; unclear D gene. With 3 bases removed from V and 6 bases from J, the gap between germline ends came to 15 bases. This CDR3 is 16 amino acids long. Germline V lookup: CDR1 MNHEY, CDR2 SMNVEV (reference sequence). The chain's CDR3 is CASSFRAPTINSPLHF. CDR3 sequence (DNA): TGTGCCAGCAGTTTTAGGGCGCCTACGATTAATTCACCCCTCCACTTT.

This clonotype was detected a few times. The rearrangement uses TRBV7-8 and TRBJ1-2; possibly TRBD1 for D (6 bases). CDR1 and CDR2 from the germline V gene are SGHVS and FQNEAQ. V was pared by 1 base and J by 4 bases, with 7 bases between. The CDR3 extends over 13 amino acids. The CDR3 nucleotides are TGTGCCAGCAGCTTAGTCAGGGGCTATGGCTACACCTTC. Translating gives CASSLVRGYGYTF.

The chain combines TRBV5-1 with TRBJ1-1; D is unresolved. The CDR3 is 17 amino acids. The V gene's germline CDR1 is SGHRS and CDR2 YFSETQ. Between the trimmed V and J ends, which lost 2 bases and 0 bases, there was a span of 17 bases. CDR3 DNA sequence: TGCGCCAGCAGCTTAGGCGCATCCACACAAATGAACACTGAAGCTTTCTTT. Residues: CASSLGASTQMNTEAFF. The full variable domain, rest sourced from reference TRBV5-1 and TRBJ1-1, is KAGVTQTPRYLIKTRGQQVTLSCSPISGHRSVSWYQQTPGQGLQFLFEYFSETQRNKGNFPGRFSGRQFSNSRSEMNVSTLELGDSALYLCASSLGASTQMNTEAFFGQGTRLTVV.

The CDR3 region has the DNA TGTGCCAGCAGCTTAGGTCCTAGCGGGGGGTCTAAAGAGACCCAGTACTTC. This sequence encodes CASSLGPSGGSKETQYF. The chain has TRBV11-2 and TRBJ2-5; 11 nucleotides match TRBD2. Germline CDR1 and CDR2: SGHAT and FQNNGV. With V trimmed by 1 base and J by 3 bases, 7 bases remained unmatched. There are 17 residues in the CDR3.

There are a few counts of this clonotype. The chain couples TRBV5-1 to TRBJ2-1; D tentatively reads TRBD1 or TRBD2 (5 bases each). Germline V gene data show CDR1 as SGHRS and CDR2 as YFSETQ. Trimming stripped 1 base from V and 3 bases from J, with 11 bases between. The CDR3 sequence is 15 residues long. CDR3 region: CASSLTRESYNEQFF. The CDR3 DNA sequence: TGCGCCAGCAGCTTGACCAGGGAGAGCTACAATGAGCAGTTCTTC.